Sequencing of this T cell receptor (beta chain) was carried out in a study of T cells in Graves' hyperthyroidism and ophthalmopathy. Study-wide points: Most thyroid clonotypes with frequency above 0.001 were detected in blood.

V shed 4 bases, J shed 5 bases, and the junction held 3 bases outside the gene matches. The CDR3 sequence is 14 residues long. The germline V gene encodes CDR1 SGDLS and CDR2 YYNGEE. Graves' hyperthyroidism was deemed stable given no ophthalmopathy progression within 18 months. Fresh peripheral blood, about 10 ml of it, supplied the PBMCs. TCR beta CDR3 sequences were amplified from RNA transcripts. HTBI primers were employed in a first-round RT-PCR of the TCR CDR3. One entry per CDR3 protein, called by TCRdb with MiXCR from the multiplex PCR reads. This sample has about 400,000 distinct CDR3 sequences, with around 25% found just once. To note about this clonotype: Its antigen is still unknown.

The sequence came from a man aged 45-65 years with Graves' hyperthyroidism. The chain combines TRBV9 with TRBJ2-2; TRBD2 aligns across 9 bases. Sequenced material: blood. This CDR3 is CASSTGLATGELFF. CDR3 sequence (DNA): TGTGCCAGCAGCACGGGACTAGCAACCGGGGAGCTGTTTTTT.